This TCR beta chain was captured by sequencing in a study of blood T cell repertoires in COVID-19. Study context: Some COVID-19 samples were acute and others convalescent; all came from the United States, Italy and Spain.

Original data processing: The authors estimated nucleated cell counts from reference gene primer amplification. Measured with immunoSEQ multiplex PCR; TCRdb has only the in-frame clones, and not every one. V, J and clone size reflect that table, while D and trimming were determined from the DNA. The table shows some 250,000 clones, with roughly 80% occurring only once. This clone has ten or more counts. The sample was peripheral blood. The clonotype was recovered from a woman in her late teens or twenties with acute or convalescent COVID-19.

CDR3 sequence reads: CASSHTRTSGRPRTQYF. In nucleotides, the CDR3 is TGTGCCAGCAGCCATACTAGGACTAGCGGGCGCCCAAGGACCCAGTACTTC. The chain joins TRBV7-2 to TRBJ2-5, with 11 positions matching TRBD2. The CDR3 runs to 17 residues. Unmatched junction bases numbered 15, after V lost 5 bases and J lost 7 bases. Germline V gives CDR1 SGHTA, CDR2 FQGNSA.